The clone carrying this T cell receptor (beta chain) has more than one count but fewer than ten. What it binds is not known. This specimen belongs to a study of vaccination and CD4 T cells after COVID-19. The overall study: Mild disease affected roughly 10 convalescent patients and severe disease one, all SARS-CoV-2 positive by nasal swab PCR. Convalescent participants consisted of six males and four females, two being Hispanic.

This CDR3 comprises 15 residues. CDR1 and CDR2 from the germline V gene are DFQATT and SNEGSKA (reference sequence). Trimming at V came to 2 bases and at J to 2 bases, leaving 5 bases not matched to a gene. Using its own MiXCR run on the PCR reads, TCRdb lists one record per CDR3 protein. The sample holds about 18,000 distinct CDR3 sequences, 60% to 80% seen once. Whole-study results and caveats: Only post-vaccination samples contained a median approximately 84% of the reactive clones in convalescent patients.

The material was CD4+ T cells from blood, obtained before SARS-CoV-2 vaccination. This receptor was taken from a human donor who had recovered from COVID-19. The V gene is TRBV20-1, the J gene TRBJ2-3; TRBD2 matches at 9 bases. The CDR3 DNA is TGCAGTGCTAGATCGGGACTAGCATTCACAGATACGCAGTATTTT. Translating gives CSARSGLAFTDTQYF.